Listed here are 21 T cell receptor beta chains from one sample, sequenced in a study of T cell repertoires in cytomegalovirus infection. A single record per CDR3 protein comes from TCRdb applying MiXCR to the reads. The sample holds about 250,000 distinct CDR3 sequences, 6.5% seen once. The material sequenced was PBMCs. The source is a human donor in good health (CMV status not recorded). Some clones in this sample may be carry-over from other donors' samples.

This clonotype was counted many times. The gene calls are TRBV7-6 and TRBJ1-1; a weak D match, TRBD1 (5 bases). V lost 3 bases, J lost 5 bases, and 19 bases lay in between. The germline gives CDR1 SGHVS, CDR2 FNYEAQ. This CDR3 has 16 residues. The CDR3 spells CASSFESTGLRTEAFF. The CDR3 nucleotides read TGTGCCAGCAGCTTTGAATCGACGGGGCTGAGAACTGAAGCTTTCTTT.

This clonotype has at least ten counts. The V and J genes are TRBV25-1 and TRBJ2-1, with TRBD1 matching 9 bases. CDR3 length: 13 amino acids. V dropped 9 bases and J dropped 7; count of bases not matched to a gene: 7. The germline CDR1 and CDR2 sequences are MGHDK and SYGVNS. The CDR3 bases are TGTGCCAGTCGGGGACAGGGCGATAATGAGCAGTTCTTC. Its translation: CASRGQGDNEQFF.

This clonotype has ten or more counts. CDR3 in DNA: TGCAGCGTTGGGACGGTGATGAACACTGAAGCTTTCTTT. It codes for CSVGTVMNTEAFF. This chain links TRBV29-1 with TRBJ1-1; D gene uncertain. CDR3 length: 13 residues. Trimming took 4 bases from V and 0 from J, leaving 9 bases between them. The germline V gene has CDR1 SQVTM and CDR2 ANQGSEA.

The table lists this clonotype with many counts. This sequence joins TRBV6-5 and TRBJ2-6; D is ambiguous. Per germline, CDR1 MNHEY and CDR2 SVGAGI. The CDR3 is 14 amino acids. V was clipped by 6 bases and J by 8 bases, with 14 bases between them. As DNA, the CDR3 is TGTGCCAGCAGACGCCCCTCCTTAACCAACGTCCTGACTTTC. Its protein is CASRRPSLTNVLTF.

This clonotype was observed many times. The V and J genes are TRBV5-5 and TRBJ2-7, with D perhaps assigned TRBD1 or TRBD2 (5 bases each). Germline values: CDR1 SGHKS, CDR2 YYEKEE (reference sequence). The CDR3 has 16 residues. Trimming cost V 0 bases and J 4 bases, with 17 bases left between them. CDR3 amino acids: CASSLERDGLEYEQYF. CDR3 coding DNA: TGTGCCAGCAGCTTGGAGAGGGACGGGTTAGAATACGAGCAGTACTTC. Full variable domain (rest looked up from reference TRBV5-5 and TRBJ2-7): DAGVTQSPTHLIKTRGQQVTLRCSPISGHKSVSWYQQVLGQGPQFIFQYYEKEERGRGNFPDRFSARQFPNYSSELNVNALLLGDSALYLCASSLERDGLEYEQYFGPGTRLTVT.

This clonotype was observed many times. The rearrangement joins TRBV10-3 to TRBJ2-3; TRBD2 matches at 7 bases. Germline trimming cut 4 bases from V and 1 base from J; bases unmatched to any gene: 5. In germline, CDR1 is ENHRY, CDR2 SYGVKD. This CDR3 is built from 15 residues. The DNA of the CDR3 is TGTGCCATCAGTGGGGGAACTAGCGGCACAGATACGCAGTATTTT. Amino acid sequence: CAISGGTSGTDTQYF.

This clonotype was seen ten or more times. This sequence joins TRBV19 and TRBJ2-1, with 9 bases aligning to TRBD1. In germline, CDR1 is LNHDA, CDR2 SQIVND (reference sequence). The V and J ends lost 5 bases and 8 bases, in that order; junction bases with no gene match: 10. This CDR3 has 15 residues. The CDR3 reads CASSRRLQGAYEQFF. CDR3 sequence (DNA): TGTGCCAGTAGTCGAAGACTACAGGGGGCATATGAGCAGTTCTTC.

This clonotype was recorded a few times. J is TRBJ2-7 and V is TRBV6-5, with 9 bases aligning to TRBD1. V gave up 4 bases and J gave up 5 bases; unmatched junction bases: 3. CDR1 is MNHEY, CDR2 SVGAGI, per germline. The CDR3 has 13 amino acids. The chain's CDR3 is CASSFWTGDEQYF. The CDR3 nucleotides read TGTGCCAGCAGTTTCTGGACAGGGGACGAGCAGTACTTC.

This clonotype has at least ten counts. Here the CDR3 DNA reads TGTGCCAGCAGTTACTCAGGGCTAGCGGGACCCTACGAGCAGTACTTC. Protein sequence: CASSYSGLAGPYEQYF. V gene TRBV6-2 or TRBV6-3 combines with J gene TRBJ2-7, with 9 bases aligning to TRBD2. With 0 bases clipped from V and 2 bases from J, the junction kept 5 bases outside the gene matches. Germline lookup yields CDR1 MNHEY and CDR2 SVGEGT. CDR3 length equals 16 residues.

There are many counts of this clonotype. The chain combines TRBV12-3 or TRBV12-4 with TRBJ2-2; D uncertain. V lost 8 bases to trimming and J lost 0 bases, with 7 bases between them. The CDR3 runs to 13 residues. CDR3 nucleotide sequence: TGTGCCAGCTGCGGCGCGAACACCGGGGAGCTGTTTTTT. Translated, it gives CASCGANTGELFF.

This clonotype was counted only a few times. The rearrangement links TRBV30 to TRBJ2-2; 7 nucleotides line up with TRBD1. Germline V gene sequence: CDR1 GTSNPN, CDR2 SVGIG (reference sequence). The CDR3 spans 15 residues. V lost 3 bases to trimming and J lost 0 bases; unmatched junction nucleotides: 4. CDR3 DNA: TGTGCCTGGAGCCCGGACAGGTCGAACACCGGGGAGCTGTTTTTT. Its protein is CAWSPDRSNTGELFF.

Of note for this clonotype: This may stem from a read error, because a much larger clone lies one nucleotide away. The chain recombines TRBV6-4 with TRBJ1-1; no clear D. The CDR3 is 12 amino acids. Per germline, CDR1 MRHNA and CDR2 SNTAGT. The CDR3 reads CASSVRPTEASF. The CDR3 coding sequence is TGTGCCAGCAGTGTGCGACCGACTGAAGCTTCCTTT.

This clonotype was seen only a few times. The chain couples TRBV2 to TRBJ2-6; TRBD1 agrees at 10 bases. The germline V gene has CDR1 SNHLY and CDR2 FYNNEI. The CDR3 has 21 amino acids. V shed 6 bases, J shed 1 base, and the junction held 18 bases outside the gene matches. In DNA, the CDR3 is TGTGCCAGCAGCCTTCGAGGGGACAGGGGATTAGTTGGGTCTGGGGCCAACGTCCTGACTTTC. Translated: CASSLRGDRGLVGSGANVLTF.

This clonotype was detected only a few times. This rearrangement joins TRBV12-3 or TRBV12-4 to TRBJ2-1, with D unclear. V lost 3 bases to trimming and J lost 9 bases, with 6 bases between them. This CDR3 has 11 residues. The DNA for the CDR3 is TGTGCCAGCAGTTTCTACGGTGAGCAGTTCTTC. This encodes CASSFYGEQFF.

The chain combines TRBV7-9 with TRBJ1-1; D is uncertain. The V and J ends lost 1 base and 8 bases respectively, with 11 bases between them. The germline V gene encodes CDR1 SEHNR and CDR2 FQNEAQ (reference sequence). CDR3 length equals 13 residues. CDR3 coding DNA: TGTGCCAGCAGCTTAGTGGGGAACTTCGAAGCTTTCTTT. This codes for CASSLVGNFEAFF. The variable domain in full, completed from reference TRBV7-9 and TRBJ1-1, reads DTGVSQNPRHKITKRGQNVTFRCDPISEHNRLYWYRQTLGQGPEFLTYFQNEAQLEKSRLLSDRFSAERPKGSFSTLEIQRTEQGDSAMYLCASSLVGNFEAFFGQGTRLTVV.

This clonotype was seen repeatedly, ten times or more. The chain employs TRBV6-2 or TRBV6-3 and TRBJ1-5, with D possibly being TRBD1 (5 bases). V was trimmed by 5 bases and J by 1 base, leaving 30 bases between them. The CDR3 covers 21 residues. CDR1 is MNHEY and CDR2 is SVGEGT in the germline V gene. For the CDR3, the DNA is TGTGCCAGCAGTGGACTTCCTCCGGGACCCGGACTTACATTGAGCAATCAGCCCCAGCATTTT. It specifies CASSGLPPGPGLTLSNQPQHF.

At least ten counts were recorded for this clonotype. This sequence joins TRBV28 and TRBJ2-7; D ambiguous. The CDR3 runs to 15 residues. Germline-derived CDR1 and CDR2 are MDHEN and SYDVKM. Trimming shortened V by 0 bases and J by 5 bases, and 14 bases separated the two germline ends. CDR3 DNA: TGTGCCAGCAGTTTATGGGAAGGGCCGAGGAACGAGCAGTACTTC. It encodes CASSLWEGPRNEQYF.

This clonotype was counted many times. The genes are TRBV28 and TRBJ2-3; D possibly uses TRBD1 or TRBD2 (7 bases each). The CDR3 is 15 amino acids. Germline V gene data show CDR1 as MDHEN and CDR2 as SYDVKM. Trimming removed 7 bases from V and 4 bases from J, with 18 bases in between. In nucleotides, the CDR3 is TGTGCCAGCACACTGGGGAGGGGGCTGGCAGATACGCAGTATTTT. Translating it yields CASTLGRGLADTQYF.

The table lists this clonotype with many counts. The rearrangement uses TRBV12-3 or TRBV12-4 and TRBJ2-5; D might be TRBD1 or TRBD2, each matching 6 bases. Deletions cut 5 bases from V and 3 bases from J, with 16 bases between. The CDR3 consists of 15 residues. CDR3 in amino acids: CASSQAPGAKETQYF. CDR3 bases: TGTGCCAGCAGTCAGGCTCCGGGGGCGAAAGAGACCCAGTACTTC.

This clonotype appeared many times. J is TRBJ2-1 and V is TRBV24-1, with D possibly matching TRBD2 (6 bases). Trimming stripped 4 bases from V and 0 bases from J, with 15 bases between. This CDR3 is 17 amino acids long. Per germline, CDR1 KGHDR and CDR2 SFDVKD. CDR3 sequence reads: CATSDIAGGSSYNEQFF. The CDR3 DNA reads as TGTGCCACCAGTGACATAGCCGGGGGTAGCTCCTACAATGAGCAGTTCTTC.

Comments on this clonotype: Mismatch with germline at one junction end may stem from a read error. This sequence joins TRBV5-1 and TRBJ1-2; no definite D call. The CDR3 totals 13 residues. Germline CDR1 reads SGHRS; CDR2 reads YFSETQ. The CDR3 sequence: CASSLGEAYGDTF. CDR3 nucleotides: TGCGCCAGCAGCTTGGGCGAAGCCTATGGCGACACCTTC.